Presented here are 4 T cell receptor beta chains from one specimen sequenced in a study of T cell responses to AZD1222 COVID-19 vaccine. TCRdb keeps only in-frame clones here, not all; method: immunoSEQ multiplex PCR. The sample contains 150,000 or so clones, around 89% of which appear only once. This specimen consisted of peripheral blood, obtained on day 0 of AZD1222 vaccination. These receptors all come from an adult in good health.

V gene TRBV29-1 combines with J gene TRBJ1-4, with 8 nucleotides matching TRBD1. Germline CDR1 reads SQVTM; CDR2 reads ANQGSEA. This CDR3 is 15 amino acids long. V gave up 4 bases and J gave up 0 bases; unmatched junction bases: 4. CDR3 in DNA: TGCAGCGTTGTGGGGACAGGAGCAACTAATGAAAAACTGTTTTTT. Translating gives CSVVGTGATNEKLFF.

The chain joins TRBV6-1 to TRBJ1-1; D may be TRBD1 (6 bases). The V gene lost 3 bases and the J gene lost 11 bases, with 10 bases spanning the gap. CDR1 MNHNS and CDR2 SASEGT come from the germline V gene. The CDR3 spans 11 residues. The CDR3 reads CASSDTQGAFF. In DNA form, the CDR3 reads TGTGCCAGCAGTGATACACAGGGCGCTTTCTTT.

The chain is built from TRBV28 and TRBJ1-2; D not certain. Trimming stripped 3 bases from V and 6 bases from J, with 14 bases between. CDR1 and CDR2 (germline): MDHEN, SYDVKM. The CDR3 loop spans 14 amino acids. CDR3 nucleotides: TGTGCCAGCAGTTTCGCGGGTTATCACGATGGCTACACCTTC. Translation gives CASSFAGYHDGYTF.

The chain recombines TRBV20-1 with TRBJ1-1, with D uncertain. The germline V gene has CDR1 DFQATT and CDR2 SNEGSKA (reference sequence). Trimming stripped 6 bases from V and 10 bases from J, with 15 bases between. This CDR3 spans 11 amino acids. CDR3 DNA sequence: TGCAGTGCCACAATAGTGGCAGGAGCTTTCTTT. It specifies CSATIVAGAFF.